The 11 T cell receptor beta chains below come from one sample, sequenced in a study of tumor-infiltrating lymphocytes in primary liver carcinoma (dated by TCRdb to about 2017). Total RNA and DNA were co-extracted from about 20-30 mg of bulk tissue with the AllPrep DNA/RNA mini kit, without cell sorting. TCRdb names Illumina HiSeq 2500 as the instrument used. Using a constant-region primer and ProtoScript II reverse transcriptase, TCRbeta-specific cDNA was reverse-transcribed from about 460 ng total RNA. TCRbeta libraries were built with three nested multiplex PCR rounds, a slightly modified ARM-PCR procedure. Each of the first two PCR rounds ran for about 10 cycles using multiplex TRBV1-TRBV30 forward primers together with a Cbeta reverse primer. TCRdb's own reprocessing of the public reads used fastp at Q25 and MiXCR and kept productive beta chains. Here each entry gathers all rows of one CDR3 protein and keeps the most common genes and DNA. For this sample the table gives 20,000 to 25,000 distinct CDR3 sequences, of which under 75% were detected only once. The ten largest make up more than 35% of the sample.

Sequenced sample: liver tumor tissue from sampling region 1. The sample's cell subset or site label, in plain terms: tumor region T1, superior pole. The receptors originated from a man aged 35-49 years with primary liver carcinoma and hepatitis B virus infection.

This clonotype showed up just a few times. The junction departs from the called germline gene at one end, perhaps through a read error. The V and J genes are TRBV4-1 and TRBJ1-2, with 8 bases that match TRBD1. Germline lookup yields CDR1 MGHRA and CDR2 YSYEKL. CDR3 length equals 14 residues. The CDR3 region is CAGNQGDRNYGYTF. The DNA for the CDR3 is TGCGCCGGCAACCAAGGGGACAGGAACTATGGCTACACCTTT.

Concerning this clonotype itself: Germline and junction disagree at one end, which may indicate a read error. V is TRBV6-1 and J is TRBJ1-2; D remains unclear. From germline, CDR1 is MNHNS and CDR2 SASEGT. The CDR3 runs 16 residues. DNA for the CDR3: TGTGCCGGCAGTGAAGGTGCCGGCAGACATGACTATGGCTACACCTTC. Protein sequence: CAGSEGAGRHDYGYTF.

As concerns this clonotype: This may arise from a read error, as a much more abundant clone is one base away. The CDR3, as DNA: TGTGTCAGCAGTCCCGACAGGGCAATCTCCTACGAGCAGTACTTC. As protein: CVSSPDRAISYEQYF. V usage is TRBV2 and J usage is TRBJ2-7; 7 nucleotides match TRBD1. This CDR3 contains 15 residues. The V gene's germline CDR1 is SNHLY and CDR2 FYNNEI.

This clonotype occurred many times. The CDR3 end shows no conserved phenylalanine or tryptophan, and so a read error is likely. As DNA, the CDR3 is TGTGCCAGCTTGGGTTTAGAAGGCTACACCTCC. It encodes CASLGLEGYTS. This chain uses TRBV6-5 with TRBJ1-2; D is unclear. The CDR3 contains 11 residues. Looked up from germline, CDR1 is MNHEY and CDR2 is SVGAGI. Trimming shortened V by 8 bases and J by 8 bases, and 12 bases separated the two germline ends.

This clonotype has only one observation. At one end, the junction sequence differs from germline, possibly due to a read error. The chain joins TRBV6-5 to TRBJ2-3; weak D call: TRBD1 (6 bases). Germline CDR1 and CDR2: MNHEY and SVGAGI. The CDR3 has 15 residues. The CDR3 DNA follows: TGTGCCAGGAGTTACGGGCAGGGGCCGGGAGATACGCAGTATTTT. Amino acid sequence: CARSYGQGPGDTQYF.

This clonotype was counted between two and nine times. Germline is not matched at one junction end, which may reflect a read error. DNA for the CDR3: TGTGCCACCAGTGACCCCGGACAGGGCAATGAGCGGTTCTTC. Residues: CATSDPGQGNERFF. The rearrangement joins TRBV6-1 to TRBJ2-1; 8 positions match TRBD1. The CDR3 has 14 residues. Germline V gene data show CDR1 as MNHNS and CDR2 as SASEGT.

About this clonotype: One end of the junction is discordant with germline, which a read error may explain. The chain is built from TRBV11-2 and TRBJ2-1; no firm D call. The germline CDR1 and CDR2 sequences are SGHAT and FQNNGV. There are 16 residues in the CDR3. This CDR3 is CANSLELLMGMSEQFF. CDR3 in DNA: TGTGCCAACAGCTTAGAGCTCCTAATGGGAATGAGTGAGCAGTTCTTC.

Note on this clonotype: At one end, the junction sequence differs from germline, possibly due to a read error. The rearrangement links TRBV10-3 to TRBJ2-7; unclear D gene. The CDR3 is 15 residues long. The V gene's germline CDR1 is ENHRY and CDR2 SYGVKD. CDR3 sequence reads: CAISESPQQSYERYF. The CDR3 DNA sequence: TGTGCCATCAGTGAGTCGCCGCAGCAAAGCTACGAGCGGTACTTC.

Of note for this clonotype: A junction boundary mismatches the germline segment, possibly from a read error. The CDR3 loop is CVSSPSRGLVNTGAFF. The CDR3 coding sequence is TGTGTCAGCAGCCCATCCAGGGGGCTGGTGAACACTGGAGCTTTCTTT. The rearrangement joins TRBV11-2 to TRBJ1-1; 8 bases are a match to TRBD1. CDR1 and CDR2 (germline): SGHAT, FQNNGV. The CDR3 runs 16 residues.

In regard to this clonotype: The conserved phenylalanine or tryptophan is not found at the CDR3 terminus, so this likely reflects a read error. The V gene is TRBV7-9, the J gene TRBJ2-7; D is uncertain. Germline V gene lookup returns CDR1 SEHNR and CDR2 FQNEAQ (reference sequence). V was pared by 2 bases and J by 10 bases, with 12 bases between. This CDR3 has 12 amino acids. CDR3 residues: CASSLTSGEQYI. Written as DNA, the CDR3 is TGTGCCAGCAGCTTAACGTCAGGCGAACAGTACATC.

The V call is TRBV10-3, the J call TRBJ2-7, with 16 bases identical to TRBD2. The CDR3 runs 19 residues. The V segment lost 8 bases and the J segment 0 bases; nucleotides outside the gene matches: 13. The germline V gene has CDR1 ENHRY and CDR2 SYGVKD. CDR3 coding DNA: TGTGCCATCGCCAATCAATCGGGACTAGCGGGAGGGTTCTCCTACGAGCAGTACTTC. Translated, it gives CAIANQSGLAGGFSYEQYF.